This T cell receptor beta chain stems from a study of cytomegalovirus exposure and HLA in healthy donors. Study context: Unique TCRs numbering some 80 million, obtained from HLA-typed donors, made up an early data release. Study outcomes and limitations: In a later analysis, V- and J-gene trimming of beta chains associated with a DCLRE1C missense variant, replicated independently. In presence/absence analyses, roughly uniform sequencing depth across donors was assumed. Confirmation was obtained in vitro that a few CMV-associated chains are specific for CMV antigens.

This clone was observed a single time. Its antigen is currently unknown. Primers for the PCR totalled 60 Vbeta and 13 Jbeta. Clones were sequenced by immunoSEQ multiplex PCR, and TCRdb holds only the in-frame ones, with some missing. Seen here are fewer than 40,000 clones, about four fifths observed once, and the top ten hold 9.3%. Germline trimming cut 4 bases from V and 2 bases from J; bases unmatched to any gene: 4. There are 14 residues in the CDR3. Looked up from germline, CDR1 is MDHEN and CDR2 is SYDVKM. The receptor comes from a woman between 35 and 50 years old in good health and CMV-seronegative. Sample: PBMCs. This rearrangement joins TRBV28 to TRBJ2-5, with 7 nucleotides matching TRBD1. The CDR3 loop reads CASSSGQAQETQYF. In nucleotides, the CDR3 is TGTGCCAGCAGTTCCGGACAGGCACAAGAGACCCAGTACTTC.